This T cell receptor (beta chain) was sequenced for a study of T cell changes during pregnancy in multiple sclerosis. Here immunoSEQ multiplex PCR was the method, and the copy in TCRdb shows in-frame clones only, minus some. Found here are roughly 26,000 clones, roughly nine tenths of them singletons; the top ten hold 16%. Trimming took off 6 bases at V and 0 bases at J, with 10 bases between the two ends. The germline V gene has CDR1 KGHSH and CDR2 LQKENI. The CDR3 is 14 residues long. Only one count was recorded for this clone. The V call is TRBV18, the J call TRBJ2-3; tentatively, D is TRBD1 (5 bases). This sequence originates from a female donor with multiple sclerosis, enrolled in a pregnancy study. The sample consisted of CD8+ T cells from peripheral blood mononuclear cells, taken in the second trimester of pregnancy. CDR3 amino acids: CASSDQGSTDTQYF. The CDR3 DNA is TGTGCCAGCTCGGACCAGGGAAGCACAGATACGCAGTATTTT.